The 24 T cell receptor beta chains below come from one sample, sequenced in a study of T cell changes during pregnancy in multiple sclerosis. Clones were sequenced by immunoSEQ multiplex PCR, and TCRdb holds only the in-frame ones, with some missing. The data hold around 56,000 clones, with less than 90% observed a single time. Sequenced material: CD4+ T cells from peripheral blood mononuclear cells, taken in the third trimester of pregnancy. These receptors were collected from a female donor with multiple sclerosis, enrolled in a pregnancy study.

The rearrangement joins TRBV7-9 to TRBJ1-3; D is possibly TRBD1 (6 bases). Per germline, CDR1 SEHNR and CDR2 FQNEAQ (reference sequence). CDR3 length: 17 residues. Deletions cut 5 bases from V and 2 bases from J, with 19 bases between. The CDR3 bases are TGTGCCAGCAGCCCCAGAAGGTTTGACAGGACTGGAAACACCATATATTTT. Translation gives CASSPRRFDRTGNTIYF. Filled out from reference TRBV7-9 and TRBJ1-3, the complete variable domain reads DTGVSQNPRHKITKRGQNVTFRCDPISEHNRLYWYRQTLGQGPEFLTYFQNEAQLEKSRLLSDRFSAERPKGSFSTLEIQRTEQGDSAMYLCASSPRRFDRTGNTIYFGEGSWLTVV.

This chain connects TRBV6-1 to TRBJ1-5; D not resolved. CDR3 length equals 14 residues. V lost 6 bases and J lost 7, with 16 bases in between. CDR1 is MNHNS, CDR2 SASEGT, per germline. CDR3 protein: CASSPERTGQPQHF. DNA for the CDR3: TGTGCCAGCAGCCCGGAGAGAACGGGGCAGCCCCAGCATTTT.

This chain uses TRBV18 with TRBJ1-1; tentative D call: TRBD1 (6 bases). Between the trimmed V and J ends, which lost 1 base and 6 bases, there was a span of 15 bases. Per germline, CDR1 KGHSH and CDR2 LQKENI. The CDR3 is 15 residues long. Here the CDR3 reads CASSPHKSGQSEAFF. In nucleotides, the CDR3 is TGTGCCAGCTCACCACATAAATCCGGACAGTCTGAAGCTTTCTTT.

J is TRBJ1-4 and V is TRBV2; D perhaps matches TRBD1 (5 bases). The CDR3 is made up of 14 amino acids. Between the trimmed V and J ends, which lost 6 bases and 3 bases, there was a span of 11 bases. Germline-derived CDR1 and CDR2 are SNHLY and FYNNEI. CDR3 loop: CASRFDSSNEKLFF. The DNA of the CDR3 is TGTGCCAGCAGGTTCGACAGTTCTAATGAAAAACTGTTTTTT. Filled out from reference TRBV2 and TRBJ1-4, the complete variable domain reads EPEVTQTPSHQVTQMGQEVILRCVPISNHLYFYWYRQILGQKVEFLVSFYNNEISEKSEIFDDQFSVERPDGSNFTLKIRSTKLEDSAMYFCASRFDSSNEKLFFGSGTQLSVL.

The genes are TRBV7-9 and TRBJ2-4; maybe TRBD1 (5 bases). Germline values: CDR1 SEHNR, CDR2 FQNEAQ (reference sequence). The CDR3 spans 18 residues. The ends were cut back, 0 bases at V and 0 bases at J, with 15 bases in the middle. The CDR3 DNA reads as TGTGCCAGCAGCTTAGCGTCTCTTAGGGGAATAGCCAAAAACATTCAGTACTTC. Protein product: CASSLASLRGIAKNIQYF. The entire variable domain, with the rest obtained from reference TRBV7-9 and TRBJ2-4, is as follows: DTGVSQNPRHKITKRGQNVTFRCDPISEHNRLYWYRQTLGQGPEFLTYFQNEAQLEKSRLLSDRFSAERPKGSFSTLEIQRTEQGDSAMYLCASSLASLRGIAKNIQYFGAGTRLSVL.

This chain uses TRBV7-9 with TRBJ1-1; D not resolved. This CDR3 is built from 13 residues. CDR1 SEHNR and CDR2 FQNEAQ come from the germline V gene (reference sequence). Trimming pared 8 bases from V and 3 bases from J, leaving 13 bases between. The CDR3 region has the DNA TGTGCCAGCCAGGTTATTGTGGACACTGAAGCTTTCTTT. Protein product: CASQVIVDTEAFF. The full variable domain, rest sourced from reference TRBV7-9 and TRBJ1-1, is DTGVSQNPRHKITKRGQNVTFRCDPISEHNRLYWYRQTLGQGPEFLTYFQNEAQLEKSRLLSDRFSAERPKGSFSTLEIQRTEQGDSAMYLCASQVIVDTEAFFGQGTRLTVV.

J is TRBJ1-5 and V is TRBV6-1, with D tentatively TRBD1 (6 bases). The V end was cut by 3 bases, the J end by 5 bases, with 11 bases between. The CDR3 is 14 residues long. Germline V gives CDR1 MNHNS, CDR2 SASEGT. The CDR3 sequence is CASSDSGADQPQHF. In DNA, the CDR3 is TGTGCCAGCAGTGATTCAGGGGCGGATCAGCCCCAGCATTTT.

This sequence joins TRBV19 and TRBJ1-2; D not certain. The CDR3 loop spans 14 amino acids. The V end lost 4 bases, the J end lost 4 bases, and 13 bases lay between the germline ends. In germline, CDR1 is LNHDA, CDR2 SQIVND (reference sequence). The CDR3 nucleotides read TGTGCCAGTAGTACTAAACAGCAACCCTATGGCTACACCTTC. Translated, it gives CASSTKQQPYGYTF.

J is TRBJ2-4 and V is TRBV6-5; 8 bases line up with TRBD1. CDR3 length equals 16 residues. V shed 2 bases and J 4 bases; nucleotides not matched to a gene: 7. Germline CDR1 is MNHEY and CDR2 is SVGAGI. This CDR3 reads CASSYASTGAKNIQYF. The CDR3 bases are TGTGCCAGCAGTTACGCGTCGACAGGGGCTAAAAACATTCAGTACTTC.

This chain links TRBV27 with TRBJ1-2; D uncertain. V gave up 2 bases and J gave up 4 bases, with 8 bases separating them. This CDR3 comprises 13 residues. Germline values: CDR1 MNHEY, CDR2 SMNVEV (reference sequence). The DNA for the CDR3 is TGTGCCAGCAGTTTAAGCGGTCTCTATGGCTACACCTTC. The encoded protein is CASSLSGLYGYTF.

The chain employs TRBV5-1 and TRBJ1-4, with a tentative D call TRBD1 (5 bases). In germline, CDR1 is SGHRS, CDR2 YFSETQ. The CDR3 sequence is 13 residues long. V was clipped by 7 bases and J by 10 bases, with 17 bases between them. CDR3 DNA: TGCGCCAGCCGCCCGGGGGGAGAAGGAAAACTGTTTTTT. Translation gives CASRPGGEGKLFF. Full variable domain (remainder filled in from reference TRBV5-1 and TRBJ1-4): KAGVTQTPRYLIKTRGQQVTLSCSPISGHRSVSWYQQTPGQGLQFLFEYFSETQRNKGNFPGRFSGRQFSNSRSEMNVSTLELGDSALYLCASRPGGEGKLFFGSGTQLSVL.

The gene calls are TRBV7-8 and TRBJ2-2; TRBD2 might be the D (6 bases). Trimming removed 3 bases from V and 1 base from J, with 12 bases in between. The CDR3 is made up of 16 amino acids. From germline, CDR1 is SGHVS and CDR2 FQNEAQ. CDR3 protein: CASSFLYGGNTGELFF. CDR3 nucleotides: TGTGCCAGCAGCTTTCTATACGGGGGGAACACCGGGGAGCTGTTTTTT.

The chain couples TRBV5-1 to TRBJ2-1; 11 positions agree with TRBD2. The CDR3 is 14 amino acids. Trimming took 5 bases from V and 7 from J; bases not matched to a gene: 5. The V gene's germline CDR1 is SGHRS and CDR2 YFSETQ. The CDR3 bases are TGCGCCAGCAGTTTTAGCGGGGGGGCAAATGAGCAGTTCTTC. Protein product: CASSFSGGANEQFF.

V and J are TRBV2 and TRBJ2-7, with 15 bases that match TRBD2. Germline V gives CDR1 SNHLY, CDR2 FYNNEI. Germline trimming cut 5 bases from V and 6 bases from J; bases unmatched to any gene: 8. This CDR3 has 16 residues. The CDR3 coding sequence is TGTGCCAGCAGTTCAGGACTAGCGGGGGGGGACAGCGAGCAGTACTTC. Translating it yields CASSSGLAGGDSEQYF.

This clone was seen only a few times. This chain uses TRBV7-2 with TRBJ1-4; D possibly corresponds to TRBD1 (6 bases). V was cut by 0 bases and J by 8 bases, with 13 bases left in between. The CDR3 is made up of 15 amino acids. Germline CDR1 SGHTA, CDR2 FQGNSA. CDR3 nucleotides: TGTGCCAGCAGCTTAGCCGGACAGATGAGGGAAAAACTGTTTTTT. It translates to CASSLAGQMREKLFF.

The chain links TRBV7-2 to TRBJ2-2, with D perhaps TRBD2 (5 bases). The V gene lost 4 bases and the J gene lost 8 bases, with 5 bases spanning the gap. CDR3 size: 11 residues. Germline lookup yields CDR1 SGHTA and CDR2 FQGNSA. The CDR3 reads CASSSGGELFF. The CDR3 nucleotides read TGTGCCAGCAGCTCGGGGGGGGAGCTGTTTTTT.

The rearrangement joins TRBV5-6 to TRBJ2-6; 10 bases are a match to TRBD1. The CDR3 covers 18 residues. Germline values: CDR1 SGHDT, CDR2 YYEEEE. The V and J ends lost 0 bases and 2 bases, in that order; junction bases with no gene match: 5. The DNA for the CDR3 is TGTGCCAGCAGCTTGGCCGGGACAGGGGTAGCTGGGGCCAACGTCCTGACTTTC. It encodes CASSLAGTGVAGANVLTF.

The V gene is TRBV27, the J gene TRBJ2-5, with 11 bases fitting TRBD2. V lost 6 bases and J lost 3; bases outside the gene matches: 0. Germline V gene data show CDR1 as MNHEY and CDR2 as SMNVEV (reference sequence). The CDR3 is 13 amino acids. The CDR3 DNA is TGTGCCAGCAGACTAGCGGGAGAAGAGACCCAGTACTTC. This encodes CASRLAGEETQYF.

This clone appeared once. Germline and junction disagree at one end, which may indicate a read error. The chain employs TRBV5-1 and TRBJ2-5; 11 bases agree with TRBD2. The germline V gene has CDR1 SGHRS and CDR2 YFSETQ. CDR3 length: 15 residues. CDR3 sequence (DNA): TGCACCAGCAGGCATGGGACTAGCGGACAAGAGACCCAGTACTTC. Encoded protein: CTSRHGTSGQETQYF.

V and J are TRBV12-5 and TRBJ2-7; a weak D match, TRBD2 (6 bases). CDR3 length equals 13 residues. Germline V gene sequence: CDR1 LGHNT, CDR2 FRNRAP. Trimming took 5 bases from V and 6 from J, leaving 14 bases between them. CDR3 loop: CASGLAAGSEQYF. DNA for the CDR3: TGTGCTAGTGGTCTAGCTGCGGGGAGCGAGCAGTACTTC. The full variable domain, rest sourced from reference TRBV12-5 and TRBJ2-7, is DARVTQTPRHKVTEMGQEVTMRCQPILGHNTVFWYRQTMMQGLELLAYFRNRAPLDDSGMPKDRFSAEMPDATLATLKIQPSEPRDSAVYFCASGLAAGSEQYFGPGTRLTVT.

In this sample, this clone turned up once. V gene TRBV11-1 combines with J gene TRBJ2-1, with TRBD1 identical over 12 bases. J gave up 8 bases and V 2 bases, and 16 bases lay outside the gene matches. The CDR3 consists of 19 residues. Germline V gene data show CDR1 as SGHAT and CDR2 as FQDESV (reference sequence). CDR3 loop: CASSLLPFPGQGAIYEQFF. CDR3 nucleotide sequence: TGTGCCAGCAGCTTACTCCCCTTTCCGGGACAGGGGGCGATCTATGAGCAGTTCTTC.

The V and J genes are TRBV21-1 and TRBJ2-5; the listed D gene, TRBD2, was not tested against the DNA. TRBV21-1 is marked as a pseudogene. The length of the CDR3 is 14 residues. The CDR3 protein is CASSKGGGEETQYF. Written as DNA, the CDR3 is TGTGCCAGCAGCAAAGGAGGGGGGGAAGAGACCCAGTACTTC.

The rearrangement links TRBV6-6 to TRBJ1-3, with D uncertain. The CDR3 runs to 15 residues. Germline V gene sequence: CDR1 MNHNY, CDR2 SVGAGI (reference sequence). The V gene lost 0 bases and the J gene lost 4 bases, with 10 bases spanning the gap. CDR3 region: CASSYSPSQGNTIYF. In nucleotides, the CDR3 is TGTGCCAGCAGTTACTCGCCGTCACAGGGAAACACCATATATTTT.

This sequence joins TRBV27 and TRBJ1-1; TRBD1 agrees at 8 bases. The V and J ends lost 8 bases and 5 bases, in that order; junction bases with no gene match: 7. Germline values: CDR1 MNHEY, CDR2 SMNVEV (reference sequence). This CDR3 region has 13 residues. The CDR3 spells CASGSNRGTEAFF. DNA for the CDR3: TGTGCCAGCGGATCGAACAGGGGGACTGAAGCTTTCTTT.